These 24 T cell receptor beta chains were sequenced from one sample in a study of T cell repertoires in cytomegalovirus infection. TCRdb independently ran MiXCR on the reads; one entry per CDR3 protein. The table lists a few hundred thousand distinct CDR3 sequences, approximately 40% of them singletons. These receptors are not linked to any known antigen. Sequences were derived from cultured PBMCs, sampled from culture after CMV antigen stimulation. All receptors derive from a human donor in good health (CMV status not recorded). Some clones in this sample may be carry-over from other donors' samples.

The chain joins TRBV3-1 to TRBJ1-3; 7 nucleotides align to TRBD1. Trimming cost V 4 bases and J 3 bases; bases outside gene matches: 6. Germline V gene data show CDR1 as LGHDT and CDR2 as YNNKEL (reference sequence). The CDR3 totals 15 residues. The DNA for the CDR3 is TGTGCCAGCAGCCCGGCAGGGGGAGATGGAAACACCATATATTTT. Translated: CASSPAGGDGNTIYF.

This clonotype was detected many times. The chain combines TRBV28 with TRBJ2-5, with a tentative D call TRBD2 (5 bases). V was trimmed by 5 bases and J by 0 bases, leaving 22 bases between them. This CDR3 comprises 18 residues. The germline gives CDR1 MDHEN, CDR2 SYDVKM. The CDR3 DNA sequence: TGTGCCAGCAGTCTCGTTATGGGAACACGGGGAGACCAAGAGACCCAGTACTTC. Amino acid sequence: CASSLVMGTRGDQETQYF.

The V and J genes are TRBV9 and TRBJ2-3; unclear D gene. Trimming pared 2 bases from V and 2 bases from J, leaving 9 bases between. The CDR3 length is 14 residues. Germline CDR1 is SGDLS and CDR2 is YYNGEE. CDR3 protein: CASSVDGNTDTQYF. The CDR3 DNA follows: TGTGCCAGCAGCGTGGACGGAAACACAGATACGCAGTATTTT.

This clonotype has a handful of counts. The CDR3 loop reads CASSVGAMGNQPQHF. Here the CDR3 DNA reads TGTGCCAGCAGTGTGGGGGCGATGGGCAATCAGCCCCAGCATTTT. The V call is TRBV12-3 or TRBV12-4, the J call TRBJ1-5; tentative D call: TRBD1 (6 bases). This CDR3 is built from 15 residues. V was cut by 5 bases and J by 2 bases, with 13 bases left in between.

V and J are TRBV6-6 and TRBJ2-1; 7 positions agree with TRBD2. CDR3 length: 14 residues. The germline V gene encodes CDR1 MNHNY and CDR2 SVGAGI (reference sequence). The trim removed 11 bases at V and 4 bases at J, leaving 11 bases unmatched. CDR3 bases: TGTGCCGCCGAAAGCGGGATTTCATACAATGAGCAGTTCTTC. Its translation: CAAESGISYNEQFF.

This rearrangement joins TRBV7-9 to TRBJ1-2; D remains ambiguous. The V end was cut by 3 bases, the J end by 4 bases, with 9 bases between. There are 13 residues in the CDR3. Germline V gene data show CDR1 as SEHNR and CDR2 as FQNEAQ (reference sequence). CDR3 loop: CASSFEGFYGYTF. The DNA for the CDR3 is TGTGCCAGCAGCTTCGAAGGTTTCTATGGCTACACCTTC.

This clonotype showed up just a few times. The chain combines TRBV12-3 or TRBV12-4 with TRBJ2-7; 9 nucleotides match TRBD2. The CDR3 contains 14 residues. Trimming removed 5 bases from V and 2 bases from J; junction bases left unmatched: 4. This CDR3 reads CASSHAGGPYEQYF. CDR3 nucleotide sequence: TGTGCCAGCAGTCATGCGGGGGGGCCCTACGAGCAGTACTTC.

This clonotype was recorded a few times. The V and J genes are TRBV19 and TRBJ2-7; 10 bases line up with TRBD1. V lost 4 bases and J lost 2; bases outside the gene matches: 8. Germline CDR1 LNHDA, CDR2 SQIVND (reference sequence). The CDR3 runs 16 residues. The CDR3 sequence is CASSRDRGEVTYEQYF. The CDR3 DNA sequence: TGTGCCAGTAGTAGGGACAGGGGTGAAGTCACCTACGAGCAGTACTTC. Full variable domain (outside the CDR3, taken from reference TRBV19 and TRBJ2-7): DGGITQSPKYLFRKEGQNVTLSCEQNLNHDAMYWYRQDPGQGLRLIYYSQIVNDFQKGDIAEGYSVSREKKESFPLTVTSAQKNPTAFYLCASSRDRGEVTYEQYFGPGTRLTVT.

The chain recombines TRBV4-2 with TRBJ2-3, with D perhaps matching TRBD2 (6 bases). This CDR3 is built from 14 residues. V was shortened by 1 base and J by 3 bases, with 8 bases between the two germline ends. CDR1 and CDR2 from the germline V gene are LGHNA and YNFKEQ. Here the CDR3 reads CASSQVRGTDTQYF. The CDR3 nucleotides read TGTGCCAGCAGCCAAGTCCGGGGGACAGATACGCAGTATTTT.

This sequence joins TRBV28 and TRBJ2-5, with D possibly called TRBD1 or TRBD2 (5 bases each). The CDR3 runs 15 residues. Germline V gives CDR1 MDHEN, CDR2 SYDVKM. The ends were cut back, 5 bases at V and 2 bases at J, with 15 bases in the middle. Here the CDR3 DNA reads TGTGCCAGCAGTCTTCTCAGGGACGTACAAGAGACCCAGTACTTC. Translated, it gives CASSLLRDVQETQYF.

This chain connects TRBV7-6 to TRBJ1-1; TRBD1 might be the D (5 bases). The CDR3 is 14 amino acids. V shed 5 bases and J shed 0 bases, with 10 bases lying between them. Germline V gene data show CDR1 as SGHVS and CDR2 as FNYEAQ. The CDR3 bases are TGTGCCAGCAGCCATGGGGGAGTGAACACTGAAGCTTTCTTT. It is translated as CASSHGGVNTEAFF.

V gene TRBV7-2 combines with J gene TRBJ1-4, with D unclear. With 5 bases removed from V and 7 bases from J, the gap between germline ends came to 17 bases. The germline CDR1 and CDR2 sequences are SGHTA and FQGNSA. This CDR3 contains 15 residues. The CDR3 reads CASSLSLARGEKLFF. The CDR3 DNA is TGTGCCAGCAGCCTGAGCCTTGCCCGGGGTGAAAAACTGTTTTTT.

The genes are TRBV5-6 and TRBJ1-5; weak D call: TRBD1 (5 bases). With 4 bases removed from V and 6 bases from J, the gap between germline ends came to 20 bases. CDR3 size: 16 residues. Germline V CDR1 and CDR2: SGHDT, YYEEEE. CDR3 DNA sequence: TGTGCCAGCAGCAAGCAACCCCGGGACGGATTTCAGCCCCAGCATTTT. This codes for CASSKQPRDGFQPQHF.

This rearrangement joins TRBV30 to TRBJ1-1; D possibly corresponds to TRBD1 (6 bases). CDR3 length: 12 amino acids. V lost 8 bases and J lost 1, with 11 bases in between. In germline, CDR1 is GTSNPN, CDR2 SVGIG (reference sequence). CDR3 in amino acids: CAGGRTNTEAFF. The CDR3 region has the DNA TGTGCCGGGGGCAGAACGAACACTGAAGCTTTCTTT.

This sequence joins TRBV20-1 and TRBJ2-1; a weak D match, TRBD2 (5 bases). Trimming removed 4 bases from V and 8 bases from J, with 12 bases in between. In germline, CDR1 is DFQATT, CDR2 SNEGSKA (reference sequence). The CDR3 extends over 12 amino acids. The CDR3 protein is CSAIERADEQFF. The CDR3 DNA follows: TGCAGTGCTATTGAGAGGGCCGATGAGCAGTTCTTC.

The chain recombines TRBV12-3 or TRBV12-4 with TRBJ1-1, with a possible D match to TRBD1 (5 bases). Trimming left V 3 bases short and J 8 bases short, with 16 bases between. CDR3 length equals 14 residues. CDR3 nucleotide sequence: TGTGCCAGCAGTTTCGGGGGTCCAACGCGGGAAGCTTTCTTT. It encodes CASSFGGPTREAFF.

This clonotype was seen once. This sequence joins TRBV5-1 and TRBJ2-5; D possibly matches TRBD1 or TRBD2 (6 bases each). This CDR3 is built from 14 residues. Germline V gives CDR1 SGHRS, CDR2 YFSETQ. V shed 4 bases and J shed 3 bases, with 13 bases lying between them. Here the CDR3 DNA reads TGCGCCAGCAGCGAGGGGGGCGGAAAAGAGACCCAGTACTTC. Its translation is CASSEGGGKETQYF.

This clonotype was observed a few times. The V and J genes are TRBV7-2 and TRBJ1-1; no definite D call. The CDR3 totals 12 residues. Germline lookup yields CDR1 SGHTA and CDR2 FQGNSA. Trimming left V 2 bases short and J 9 bases short, with 10 bases between. CDR3 bases: TGTGCCAGCAGCTTAATGGGTTTAAAAGCTTTCTTT. Protein sequence: CASSLMGLKAFF.

A few counts support this clonotype. The chain combines TRBV27 with TRBJ1-2, with D unclear. Germline CDR1 MNHEY, CDR2 SMNVEV (reference sequence). The CDR3 sequence is 13 residues long. Trimming cost V 10 bases and J 4 bases, with 16 bases left between them. The CDR3 reads CATGRGTTYGYTF. Here the CDR3 DNA reads TGTGCCACTGGGCGGGGTACTACCTATGGCTACACCTTC.

The V call is TRBV11-2, the J call TRBJ2-1; tentatively, D is TRBD2 (6 bases). The CDR3 covers 18 residues. Germline V gene sequence: CDR1 SGHAT, CDR2 FQNNGV. V lost 1 base, J lost 4 bases, and 20 bases lay in between. The CDR3 protein is CASSLGVSGGFKYNEQFF. The CDR3 region has the DNA TGTGCCAGCAGCTTAGGGGTTAGCGGAGGCTTTAAATACAATGAGCAGTTCTTC.

The rearrangement joins TRBV24-1 to TRBJ2-1; D is uncertain. The CDR3 covers 18 residues. Germline V gene sequence: CDR1 KGHDR, CDR2 SFDVKD. Trimming removed 4 bases at V and 0 bases at J, with 18 bases between. CDR3 in amino acids: CATSEGLRKMSSYNEQFF. In DNA form, the CDR3 reads TGTGCCACCAGTGAAGGCTTGAGAAAAATGAGCTCCTACAATGAGCAGTTCTTC.

This clonotype was picked up many times. The gene calls are TRBV7-2 and TRBJ1-5; D not certain. Per the germline V gene, CDR1 is SGHTA and CDR2 is FQGNSA. CDR3 length equals 12 residues. Between the trimmed V and J ends, which lost 4 bases and 5 bases, there was a span of 6 bases. The CDR3 nucleotides are TGTGCCAGCAGCTCCCGTTATCAGCCCCAGCATTTT. Its protein is CASSSRYQPQHF.

This chain links TRBV6-1 with TRBJ2-1, with 7 bases that match TRBD2. Germline trimming cut 5 bases from V and 8 bases from J; bases unmatched to any gene: 12. This CDR3 region has 15 residues. Germline CDR1 is MNHNS and CDR2 is SASEGT. CDR3 amino acids: CASSTRLAPLDEQFF. CDR3 DNA sequence: TGTGCCAGCAGTACTAGACTAGCTCCCTTGGATGAGCAGTTCTTC.

The CDR3 here is CASSFVGGGADTQYF. In DNA, the CDR3 is TGTGCCAGCAGCTTTGTGGGCGGGGGTGCAGATACGCAGTATTTT. This chain links TRBV11-2 with TRBJ2-3; 7 bases match TRBD2. CDR1 is SGHAT and CDR2 is FQNNGV in the germline V gene. The V and J ends lost 3 bases and 4 bases, in that order; junction bases with no gene match: 7. The CDR3 is made up of 15 amino acids.